The TCR beta chain under discussion was sequenced for a study of cytomegalovirus exposure and HLA in healthy donors. For this clone: Its specificity is not known.

The CDR3 has 12 residues. The V gene's germline CDR1 is SNHLY and CDR2 FYNNEI. V shed 2 bases and J shed 6 bases, with 8 bases lying between them. Vbeta (60) and Jbeta (13) primers were used in the PCR. Assay used: immunoSEQ multiplex PCR; TCRdb lists only in-frame clones, some missing. The profile covers 130,000 or so clones, with 65% to 85% appearing a single time and approximately 1.6% taken by the ten largest. General study points: Roughly uniform depth of sequencing across donors was assumed in presence/absence analyses.

The specimen sequenced was PBMCs. V usage is TRBV2 and J usage is TRBJ2-7; D remains unclear. The clonotype was recovered from a woman younger than 35 in good health and CMV-seronegative. The CDR3 DNA reads as TGTGCCAGCAGTGAACTAGTTCGCGAGCAGTACTTC. As protein: CASSELVREQYF.